This TCR beta chain is from a study of OX40 agonist ivuxolimab in advanced cancers. Overall study: Melanoma, hepatocellular carcinoma, head and neck or renal cell cancer occurred in dose-escalation patients.

CDR1 and CDR2 from the germline V gene are SGHDT and YYEEEE. V was clipped by 4 bases and J by 0 bases, with 11 bases between them. The CDR3 consists of 15 residues. Comment on this clone: Its matching antigen is unknown.

This table comes from immunoSEQ multiplex PCR, and its TCRdb copy is limited to in-frame clones, with some not included. The data contain 28,000 or so clones, 85% to 95% of them singletons. Study-level results: Average numbers of expanded clones were greater in CD8+ T cells than in CD4+.

The chain recombines TRBV5-6 with TRBJ1-3; maybe TRBD1 (6 bases). Sequenced material: CD4+ or CD8+ T cells sorted from blood, taken in a trial of the OX40 agonist ivuxolimab. The TCR was taken from an adult with an advanced solid tumor such as melanoma, head and neck, liver or kidney cancer. The CDR3 DNA follows: TGTGCCAGCAGCGTTGGACAGTACTCTGGAAACACCATATATTTT. Translation: CASSVGQYSGNTIYF.